This TCR beta chain appears in the sequencing data of a study of shared clonotypes between healthy human individuals. General study results and limits: Deeper or shallower sequencing was expected to change how clonotypes are shared among donors.

Researchers ran the assay at a deep level. The authors ran unsorted PBMC replicate PCRs on 300 ng DNA, around 33,000 T cell genomes. Authors' data handling: ImmunoSEQ junction-only sequences lacked quality scores, so their filtering differed. Produced via immunoSEQ multiplex PCR; TCRdb's table is partial and in-frame only. That table is the source of V, J and clone size, and D and trimming were worked out from the DNA. Altogether over 400,000 clones are present, 70% to 80% being singletons, with the ten largest covering 12%. This clone was recorded once. The antigen is undetermined. Sequencing was carried out using PBMCs. The sequence derives from a woman aged 35 to 49 in good health. Some clones in this sample may be carry-over from other donors' samples.

CDR3 sequence reads: CASSLAVGAEMTGELFF. CDR3 bases: TGTGCCAGCAGCTTAGCGGTCGGTGCAGAAATGACCGGGGAGCTGTTTTTT. The chain employs TRBV7-2 and TRBJ2-2; D unresolved. This CDR3 is built from 17 residues. V was clipped by 0 bases and J by 5 bases, with 16 bases between them. Germline V gene lookup returns CDR1 SGHTA and CDR2 FQGNSA. Looking up the rest from reference TRBV7-2 and TRBJ2-2 gives the full variable domain: GAGVSQSPSNKVTEKGKDVELRCDPISGHTALYWYRQSLGQGLEFLIYFQGNSAPDKSGLPSDRFSAERTGGSVSTLTIQRTQQEDSAVYLCASSLAVGAEMTGELFFGEGSRLTVL.